A single sample gave rise to the 11 T cell receptor beta chains below, sequenced in a study of radiation and T cells in renal cell carcinoma. Time point noted: blood 4 weeks post-SBRT, at nephrectomy. Treatment reported: 15 Gy SBRT to primary tumor, nephrectomy 4 weeks later. TCRdb's table, derived via immunoSEQ multiplex PCR, lists solely in-frame clones and lacks some. The repertoire includes roughly 160,000 clones, around 90% of them detected once, and roughly 10% sits in the top ten. The starting material was blood, obtained from a patient whose treatment included radiotherapy and nephrectomy. These TCRs come from a woman aged 50 to 60 with renal cell carcinoma.

The chain joins TRBV25-1 to TRBJ2-7, with a tentative D call TRBD1 (7 bases). CDR1 and CDR2 (germline): MGHDK, SYGVNS. V was clipped by 10 bases and J by 4 bases, with 17 bases between them. This CDR3 has 13 residues. Here the CDR3 reads CATLGGAGYEQYF. The CDR3 coding sequence is TGTGCCACCCTAGGGGGCGCGGGGTACGAGCAGTACTTC.

The chain uses TRBV4-3 and TRBJ2-1, with 8 bases identical to TRBD2. Per the germline V gene, CDR1 is LGHNA and CDR2 is YSLEER. J lost 8 bases, V lost 4 bases, and 7 bases had no gene match. CDR3 length equals 14 residues. In DNA form, the CDR3 reads TGCGCCAGCAGCCTGGCGGGGGGAACCCATGAGCAGTTCTTC. It is translated as CASSLAGGTHEQFF.

The chain recombines TRBV7-9 with TRBJ1-5; the match to TRBD1 covers 10 bases. The V and J ends lost 1 base and 9 bases, in that order; junction bases with no gene match: 9. Per the germline V gene, CDR1 is SEHNR and CDR2 is FQNEAQ (reference sequence). This CDR3 is built from 16 residues. As DNA, the CDR3 is TGTGCCAGCAGCTTAGGAGGGACAGGGGACGTTCGGCCCCAGCATTTT. The encoded protein is CASSLGGTGDVRPQHF.

The chain uses TRBV20-1 and TRBJ2-5; D is possibly TRBD2 (6 bases). There are 10 residues in the CDR3. Germline V gene sequence: CDR1 DFQATT, CDR2 SNEGSKA (reference sequence). The V gene lost 7 bases and the J gene lost 4 bases, with 7 bases spanning the gap. The CDR3 here is CSGSGETQYF. The DNA for the CDR3 is TGCAGTGGTAGCGGAGAGACCCAGTACTTC.

V is TRBV5-1 and J is TRBJ2-2; D may be TRBD1 (6 bases). Germline V lookup: CDR1 SGHRS, CDR2 YFSETQ. CDR3 size: 13 residues. V was shortened by 6 bases and J by 1 base, with 7 bases between the two germline ends. The CDR3 here is CASKGQNTGELFF. In DNA form, the CDR3 reads TGCGCCAGCAAGGGACAGAACACCGGGGAGCTGTTTTTT.

CDR3 DNA sequence: TGTGCCTGGAGTGTAAGTAGGGCTCGCGAGACCCAGTACTTC. Translating gives CAWSVSRARETQYF. The rearrangement links TRBV30 to TRBJ2-5; D remains ambiguous. The CDR3 sequence is 14 residues long. V was trimmed by 0 bases and J by 5 bases, leaving 13 bases between them. Germline-derived CDR1 and CDR2 are GTSNPN and SVGIG (reference sequence).

This clone showed up just a few times. The chain employs TRBV5-1 and TRBJ1-1; 9 bases are shared with TRBD1. The CDR3 consists of 14 residues. Germline CDR1 SGHRS, CDR2 YFSETQ. V gave up 7 bases and J gave up 10 bases; unmatched junction bases: 14. The CDR3 DNA reads as TGCGCCAGCGGCCCGGGACAGGGTCGTGAAAGAGCTTTCTTT. Translating gives CASGPGQGRERAFF.

The V call is TRBV4-1, the J call TRBJ1-1, with a tentative D call TRBD1 (5 bases). The CDR3 extends over 14 amino acids. The germline V and J ends were trimmed by 2 bases and 6 bases, with 13 bases remaining between them. CDR1 MGHRA and CDR2 YSYEKL come from the germline V gene. CDR3 nucleotide sequence: TGCGCCAGCAGCCAAACTCGGGGGGGACCTGAAGCTTTCTTT. Its translation: CASSQTRGGPEAFF.

V usage is TRBV19 and J usage is TRBJ2-1, with 9 nucleotides matching TRBD2. The V segment lost 4 bases and the J segment 4 bases; nucleotides outside the gene matches: 5. Germline V lookup: CDR1 LNHDA, CDR2 SQIVND (reference sequence). The CDR3 totals 15 residues. In DNA form, the CDR3 reads TGTGCCAGTAGTACAACTAGCGGGCGTTACAATGAGCAGTTCTTC. Its protein is CASSTTSGRYNEQFF.

The gene calls are TRBV2 and TRBJ2-5; 8 nucleotides align to TRBD1. The germline V gene encodes CDR1 SNHLY and CDR2 FYNNEI. The CDR3 is 15 residues long. V shed 3 bases, J shed 2 bases, and the junction held 5 bases outside the gene matches. CDR3 nucleotides: TGTGCCAGCAGTGATTTCGGACAGGGACAAGAGACCCAGTACTTC. Translating it yields CASSDFGQGQETQYF.

This clone is a singleton in its sample. This rearrangement joins TRBV18 to TRBJ1-1; maybe TRBD1 (6 bases). CDR3 length: 15 residues. Germline V gives CDR1 KGHSH, CDR2 LQKENI. Trimming left V 3 bases short and J 5 bases short, with 16 bases between. The CDR3 DNA reads as TGTGCCAGCTCACCGTCAGGGGATCAAGGGACTGAAGCTTTCTTT. Its translation is CASSPSGDQGTEAFF.